This T cell receptor beta chain was recorded in a study of control samples from healthy donors and cancer patients (dated by TCRdb to about 2020). The receptor library was made with the immunoSEQ multiplex PCR assay. TCRdb obtained this table from immuneACCESS and retained in-frame rearrangements with V and J assigned. These tables miss some clones; where compared with another copy, unresolved V genes account for less than half of the shortfall, and the remainder is unexplained. Here the sample has around 160,000 clones; 80% to 95% occur a single time. About 5.8% of the sample is in the top ten clones. Points on this clone: Its antigen is unknown. Per-nucleotide qualities are absent, and no much larger clonotype sits a single base away.

The sequenced sample was blood. This clonotype was obtained from a man between 18 and 35 years old in good health.

The CDR3 region: CASSYRDLTF. The DNA reads TGTGCCAGCAGTTATAGGGATCTGACTTTC. The chain couples TRBV7-6 to TRBJ2-6; confidence is insufficient to name the D gene. From its cysteine to its phenylalanine, the CDR3 spans 10 amino acids. The only DNA kept is the CDR3, 30 bases in frame from the first base. CDR1 and CDR2, looked up from the germline V gene, are SGHVS and FNYEAQ. Cut back by 6 bases and 16 bases, the V and J ends lie 10 bases apart.